This T cell receptor beta chain was recovered during a study of blood T cells in healthy people across ages (dated by TCRdb to about 2015). About the investigation overall: In model experiments, template switching captured roughly one uniquely barcoded TCR beta cDNA molecule for every two T cells. Four age groups were formed from the donors: young (average about 15 years), middle-aged (around 39), aged (approximately 60) and long-lived (less than 85). Age-related changes in TCR beta repertoire diversity were measured in the study by deep sequencing normalized with unique cDNA molecular identifiers. For two donors (one aged 18 to 30 and one aged 80 or older), the study analyzed two additional independent replicas of 1 million unique cDNA reads from the same blood draw. Points the paper makes about the study in general: As age increased, observed TCR beta diversity per million T cells dropped in a roughly linear way, and a significant reduction was already evident by age around 41. Because donor CMV infection status was unknown, age-related changes in expanded clonotypes were potentially confounded. Compared with the aged group, the long-lived group had more naive CD4+ T cells, fewer expanded clones and increased TCR diversity, a pattern suggesting age selection. Conclusive comparison of naive and antigen-experienced compartments was prevented by the profiling of bulk unsorted PBMCs. Estimates of total diversity from one million sequenced T cells were regarded as lower bounds and underestimates. There was a strong correlation between observed TCR beta diversity and the percentage of naive T cells measured by flow cytometry.

To note about this clonotype: There is no known antigen for this receptor. No base quality information exists; no much larger clone differs at one position.

CDR1 and CDR2 (LGHDT, YNNKEL) derive from the germline V gene (reference sequence). Trimming removed 7 bases from V and 1 base from J, leaving 11 bases between the germline ends. The CDR3, cysteine through phenylalanine, is 13 amino acids long. Kept here is only the CDR3 DNA, which spans 39 bases and is read in frame from base 1. Library construction relied on 5' RACE. Sequencing was performed on an Illumina HiSeq 2500. A second PCR of roughly 7 to 11 cycles was performed with a sample-barcoded 5' primer and a J-beta primer mix. A unique molecular identifier was introduced onto each TCR beta cDNA molecule by a template-switch 5' adaptor carrying 12 random nucleotides. Each sample yielded at least 3 million CDR3-containing paired-end reads. First-strand cDNA was synthesized from all RNA with the Mint cDNA synthesis kit, primed by a TRBC-specific oligonucleotide. Following uracil-DNA glycosylase treatment, all cDNA underwent a first 18-cycle PCR with the universal primers M1SS and BC2_uni_R. Concerning the study's data processing: Normalization of each sample was performed by random selection of 1 million high-quality reads, each carrying a distinct molecular identifier. Reads with shared molecular identifiers were discarded instead of being binned into consensus sequences. MiTCR, set to a Q25 quality threshold and the strictest error-elimination algorithm, was used for CDR3 identification, clonotype clustering and error correction. A nonparametric unseen species model with Euler transformation was used to estimate lower-bound total TCR beta diversity. TCRdb took the public reads, trimmed them with fastp at Q25, ran MiXCR for clone calling and kept in-frame beta chains. Rows with one shared CDR3 protein collapse into an entry with the most common genes and DNA. The V and J calls and clone size are TCRdb's, not the authors'. The sample contains 450,000 to 600,000 distinct CDR3 sequences, roughly a quarter of them found a single time. The ten largest clonotypes hold 3% to 4% of the sample.

Donors were 35 to 40 systemically healthy Caucasian individuals from Russia aged 6 to 90 years. Each donor gave 9.5 to 10 milliliters of peripheral blood, drawn into EDTA-treated Vacutainer tubes. PBMCs were isolated by Ficoll-Paque density-gradient centrifugation, with at least 7 million obtained per sample. Trizol reagent was used to extract total RNA from PBMCs, with at least 5 micrograms per sample. The percentages of naive CD45RAhigh/CD27high T cells were determined by flow cytometry on a PBMC aliquot from every donor. These same records also appear under a second study, on T cells of mothers and their children. As noted in the second study: Nine systemically healthy Caucasian individuals, comprising three mothers and their six children, were included as donors. cDNA synthesis consumed the entire amount of extracted RNA, loaded at approximately 1.6 ug RNA in each 15 ul reaction. In the second PCR, sample barcodes and 2-4 random nucleotides were introduced via the M1S primer. More than 8.5 million TCR beta CDR3 reads were obtained from each mother, and roughly 3.1 million reads were obtained from each child. TCR recombination output is similarly shaped by thymic selection in related and unrelated pairs, with a minor effect exerted by inherited differences. Related mother-child pairs always showed normalized repertoire overlap that was slightly higher than in unrelated mother-child pairs, though the difference was never significant. Persistent microchimeric T cell clones were not detected, at a sensitivity of 85 to 100 clones per million clonotypes. The study used deep NGS to compare TCR beta repertoires of mothers and children, seeking features distinguishing related mother-child pairs from unrelated individuals. On average, the children were roughly 11 +/- 4 years old, while the mothers were about 40 +/- 4 years old. After adapter ligation with NEBNext reagents, the libraries were sequenced on Illumina HiSeq 2000 with 100+100 nt paired-end reads. To avoid cross-contamination, the mother libraries and the child libraries were prepared a month apart and sequenced in separate runs. Between 500,000 and 2,000,000 distinct TCR beta clonotypes were identified per donor. Naive TCR beta clonotypes were estimated from low-frequency clonotypes matched to each donor's FACS-determined naive share, without sorting.

This TCR derives from a boy younger than 10 in good health. This chain joins TRBV3-1 to TRBJ2-7, and possibly TRBD1, on 6 matching bases. Sequencing was carried out using blood. The CDR3 region has the sequence CASTRGRSYEQYF. The DNA sequence is given as TGTGCCAGCACTAGGGGGAGATCCTACGAGCAGTACTTC.